A selection of T cell receptor beta chains follows, all from one sample in a study of T cell responses to AZD1222 COVID-19 vaccine. Repertoires were generated with immunoSEQ multiplex PCR, while TCRdb's copy carries only in-frame clones and drops some. Of some 140,000 clones listed, about 86% are singletons. Sequences were derived from peripheral blood, sampled on day 0 of MenACWY control vaccination. The receptors stem from an adult in good health. CDR3s include the opening cysteine and the closing phenylalanine or tryptophan. A D gene is named only where the DNA matches it firmly. Some rows mark clone size as missing; the rest say once, few, many or name a class of expanded clone.

TRBJ2-1,.,TRBV11-3,TRBD2,CASSQGTSGNEQFF,TGTGCCAGCAGCCAGGGGACTAGCGGGAATGAGCAGTTCTTC
TRBJ1-4,.,TRBV6-1,.,CASSEGSRTNEKLFF,TGTGCCAGCAGTGAAGGGAGCAGAACTAATGAAAAACTGTTTTTT
TRBJ1-2,.,TRBV2,TRBD1,CASSNLKGQIYGYTF,TGTGCCAGCAGTAACCTTAAGGGACAGATCTATGGCTACACCTTC
TRBJ2-1,.,TRBV5-1,.,CASSVRAGIYNEQFF,TGCGCCAGCAGCGTAAGGGCGGGGATCTACAATGAGCAGTTCTTC
TRBJ2-2,.,TRBV3-1/TRBV3-2,.,CASSQDSWRETGELFF,TGTGCCAGCAGCCAAGATTCGTGGAGGGAGACCGGGGAGCTGTTTTTT
TRBJ2-1,once,TRBV11-2,TRBD1,CASSFRQGRYNEQFF,TGTGCCAGCAGCTTTCGACAGGGTCGGTACAATGAGCAGTTCTTC
TRBJ2-5,.,TRBV11-2,TRBD1,CASSLMPGGSETQYF,TGTGCCAGCAGCTTAATGCCAGGGGGCTCTGAGACCCAGTACTTC
TRBJ2-7,few,TRBV9,TRBD1,CASSVGTLTGTGGPEQYF,TGTGCCAGCAGCGTGGGAACGTTAACCGGGACAGGGGGCCCCGAGCAGTACTTC
TRBJ2-3,.,TRBV12-5,.,CASGLVGLDTQYF,TGTGCTAGTGGTTTGGTCGGACTTGATACGCAGTATTTT
TRBJ2-1,few,TRBV7-2,TRBD1,CASSRAQGPLSGEQFF,TGTGCCAGCAGCCGCGCACAGGGGCCATTATCCGGTGAGCAGTTCTTC
TRBJ2-2,.,TRBV11-2,.,CASSRGIGELFF,TGTGCCAGCAGCAGGGGTATCGGGGAGCTGTTTTTT
TRBJ1-5,.,TRBV27,.,CASSPTTGNQPQHF,TGTGCCAGCAGTCCCACTACAGGGAATCAGCCCCAGCATTTT
TRBJ2-7,few,TRBV7-6,.,CASSLAGTRDEQYF,TGTGCCAGCAGCTTAGCGGGAACGCGGGACGAGCAGTACTTC
TRBJ2-5,.,TRBV5-1,TRBD2,CASSRGTSGRETQYF,TGCGCCAGCAGCCGCGGGACTAGCGGGAGGGAGACCCAGTACTTC
TRBJ2-1,.,TRBV5-1,TRBD2,CASSLSSGTYNEQFF,TGCGCCAGCAGCTTAAGTAGCGGGACCTACAATGAGCAGTTCTTC
TRBJ2-3,.,TRBV29-1,TRBD2,CSVGTSGSVTDTQYF,TGCAGCGTGGGGACTAGCGGGAGTGTAACAGATACGCAGTATTTT
TRBJ1-2,.,TRBV10-3,.,CAISESRTSANYGYTF,TGTGCCATCAGTGAGTCCAGGACTAGTGCAAACTATGGCTACACCTTC
TRBJ1-1,.,TRBV6-5,.,CASSYRGGPNTEAFF,TGTGCCAGCAGTTACCGGGGGGGACCAAACACTGAAGCTTTCTTT
TRBJ1-6,.,TRBV27,.,CASRTQGTLRYNSPLHF,TGTGCCAGCAGAACTCAGGGTACCCTGAGATATAATTCACCCCTCCACTTT
TRBJ2-1,.,TRBV14,.,CASSPIWSYNEQFF,TGTGCCAGCAGCCCCATCTGGTCCTACAATGAGCAGTTCTTC
TRBJ1-4,.,TRBV24-1,.,CATSDSRIGEKLFF,TGTGCCACCAGTGATTCCAGGATTGGTGAAAAACTGTTTTTT
TRBJ1-1,few,TRBV12-5,.,CASGLTLGLGGADTEAFF,TGTGCTAGTGGTTTGACCCTAGGACTAGGAGGAGCGGACACTGAAGCTTTCTTT